This T cell receptor beta chain was recovered during a study of Graves' ophthalmopathy and Graves' hyperthyroidism (dated by TCRdb to 2016 to 2018). With regard to the full study: Peripheral blood was collected before any treatment was given, at the time of initial diagnosis. Following sample collection, hyperthyroidism patients were given methimazole at a starting dose of 30 mg daily, and ophthalmopathy patients were given high-dose intravenous methylprednisolone. The study used signatures of the TCR beta repertoire to tell Graves' ophthalmopathy apart from Graves' hyperthyroidism and to predict which patients would progress to ophthalmopathy. In total, 135 blood samples were TCR-sequenced: approximately 42 ophthalmopathy, 80 or so hyperthyroidism and about 17 hyperthyroidism-to-ophthalmopathy patients. The independent validation cohort included 18 to 20 hyperthyroidism patients plus 17 patients who later progressed from hyperthyroidism to ophthalmopathy. T-cell repertoires of thyroid tissue and blood were compared in 5 or 6 hyperthyroidism patients. To explore V-J signatures distinguishing ophthalmopathy from hyperthyroidism, a discovery set of about a hundred patients (about 43 ophthalmopathy, roughly 60 stable hyperthyroidism) was enrolled.

Hyperthyroidism was considered stable if no progression to ophthalmopathy occurred within 18 months of follow-up. Hyperthyroidism patients were newly diagnosed, were aged 18 to 65 years, and had a disease duration under 2 months. Patients with other autoimmune diseases, uncontrolled infections, pregnancy or lactation were excluded from the study. Diagnosis relied on clinical symptoms, serum thyroxine, TRAb, thyroid ultrasound and orbital computed tomography. PBMCs were isolated from approximately 10 ml of fresh peripheral blood by Ficoll-Paque density gradient centrifugation. Total RNA was extracted with Trizol reagent and quality-checked on an Agilent 2100 Bioanalyzer. For repertoire sequencing, the TCR beta CDR3 regions were amplified from RNA transcripts. HTBI primers and the Qiagen OneStep RT-PCR kit were used in a first-round RT-PCR, which was followed by a second-round multiplex PCR, size selection and purification. Libraries were sequenced paired-end with 100 bp reads on an Illumina HiSeq2000. As for the authors' bioinformatics: Reads were processed with SOAPnuke, discarding reads with adapters, uncalled bases, mean Phred below 15, or no exact constant-primer or identifier match. High-quality paired reads were merged with COPE v1.2.5. Unique nucleotide sequences were defined as clonotypes and aligned to IMGT TRB V, D and J references using MiTCR v1.1. Analysis was restricted to V-J combinations with a frequency above 0.0001, which covered 98% to 99.2% of repertoires. For each V-J combination, a TCR clonal expansion and chaos score was defined as F50 clonal expansion divided by the chaos observed in the TCRdist matrix. Features were reduced by Welch's t-statistics and random forest to around 13 V-J combinations, which fed a naive Bayes classifier. Thyroid-blood repertoire similarity was quantified with the Morisita-Horn index. TCRdb redid the processing of the public reads, applying fastp at Q25 and MiXCR, and retained in-frame beta chains. Each entry merges the rows of one CDR3 protein and shows their most common DNA and genes. The V and J calls were determined by TCRdb, not by the authors. The sample table lists about 390,000 distinct CDR3 sequences, about a sixth of them with a count of one. The top ten constitute 2.4% of the sample.

V loses 2 bases, J loses 6 bases, and the germline ends lie 8 bases apart. The germline V gene provides CDR1 MDHEN and CDR2 SYDVKM. The CDR3 goes from the cysteine to the phenylalanine over 12 residues. The sequence is cut down to CDR3 DNA, 36 bases in frame from base 1. This clonotype appeared a few times. Its antigen is unknown. No base-level quality is on record; no much larger clone is a single base apart. The investigation overall reported the following: Ophthalmopathy was separated from stable hyperthyroidism by the 13-signature model with about 90% sensitivity and about 83% specificity in cross-validation and with 80%/75% in the test set. No statistical method was used to predetermine the sample size, and group allocation was not hidden from the investigators. In validation, the model predicted ophthalmopathy progression with 55% to 71% sensitivity and approximately 78% specificity; 12 predicted patients were CT-confirmed with GO in a median of around 6 months. Most of the expanded thyroid clonotypes with a frequency above 0.001 were also detected in blood, and it was suggested that the thyroid immune response may be reflected by blood repertoires.

The sample consisted of peripheral blood. The rearranged segments are TRBV28 and TRBJ2-7; no D segment can be confidently identified. This receptor was identified in an adult woman with stable Graves' hyperthyroidism. The bases read TGTGCCAGCAGTTTAATAGTTAGCGAGCAGTACTTC. It encodes CASSLIVSEQYF.